The sequence of this T cell receptor beta chain was determined in a study of blood T cell repertoires in COVID-19. Whole-study context: Acute and convalescent COVID-19 samples came from the United States, Italy and Spain. Nucleic acid was either cDNA or gDNA, and it came from T cells, B-cell-depleted T cells, or PBMCs.

Per germline, CDR1 LNHDA and CDR2 SQIVND (reference sequence). The CDR3 extends over 15 amino acids. V shed 1 base and J shed 0 bases, with 10 bases lying between them. Authors' analysis steps: Estimation of nucleated cell counts relied on the amplification of reference gene primers. Some clones are missing from TCRdb's copy, which holds only in-frame ones; the method was immunoSEQ multiplex PCR. D and trimming come from the DNA, and the V and J calls and clone size come from that table. There are fewer than 250,000 clones in the sample; around four fifths occur only once, and 2% to 3% lies in the top ten.

This TCR came from a woman aged 40 to 50 with active or convalescent COVID-19. Specimen: peripheral blood. This rearrangement joins TRBV19 to TRBJ2-7, with D possibly being TRBD2 (5 bases). The CDR3 coding sequence is TGTGCCAGTAGTATAGGAGGACTCGACTCCTACGAGCAGTACTTC. This gives the protein CASSIGGLDSYEQYF.